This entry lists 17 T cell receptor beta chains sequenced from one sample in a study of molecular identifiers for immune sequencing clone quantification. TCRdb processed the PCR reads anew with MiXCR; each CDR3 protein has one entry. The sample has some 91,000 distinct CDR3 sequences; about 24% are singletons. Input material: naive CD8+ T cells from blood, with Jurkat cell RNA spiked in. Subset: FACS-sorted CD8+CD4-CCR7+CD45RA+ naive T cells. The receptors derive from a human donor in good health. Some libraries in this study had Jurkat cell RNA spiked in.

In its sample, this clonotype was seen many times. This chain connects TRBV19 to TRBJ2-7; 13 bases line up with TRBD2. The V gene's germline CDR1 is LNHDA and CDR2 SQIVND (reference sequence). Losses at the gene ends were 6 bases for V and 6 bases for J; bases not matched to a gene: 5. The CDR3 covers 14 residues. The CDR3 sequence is CASSPGLAGFEQYF. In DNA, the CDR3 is TGTGCCAGTAGCCCGGGACTAGCGGGGTTCGAGCAGTACTTC.

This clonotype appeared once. CDR3 sequence reads: CASREQGNPHEQYF. Written as DNA, the CDR3 is TGTGCCAGCAGGGAACAGGGGAATCCTCACGAGCAGTACTTC. The genes are TRBV6-2 or TRBV6-3 and TRBJ2-7, with TRBD1 matching 7 bases. V lost 6 bases, J lost 5 bases, and 10 bases stayed unmatched. This CDR3 is built from 14 residues. Germline V CDR1 and CDR2: MNHEY, SVGEGT.

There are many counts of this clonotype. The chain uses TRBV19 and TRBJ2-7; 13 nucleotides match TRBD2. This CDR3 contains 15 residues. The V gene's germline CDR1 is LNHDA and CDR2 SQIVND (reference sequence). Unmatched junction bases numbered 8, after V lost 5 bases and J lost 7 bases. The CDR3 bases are TGTGCCAGTAGTCCCCGGACTAGCGGGAGCGGGGAGCAGTACTTC. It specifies CASSPRTSGSGEQYF.

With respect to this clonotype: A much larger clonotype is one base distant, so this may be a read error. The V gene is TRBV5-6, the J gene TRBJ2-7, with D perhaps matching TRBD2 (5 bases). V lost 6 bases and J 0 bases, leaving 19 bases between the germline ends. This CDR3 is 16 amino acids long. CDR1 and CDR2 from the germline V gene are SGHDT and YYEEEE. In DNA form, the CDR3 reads TGTGCCAGCACCACCCGAGGGAGCCTGTACTCCTACGAGCAGTACTTC. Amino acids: CASTTRGSLYSYEQYF.

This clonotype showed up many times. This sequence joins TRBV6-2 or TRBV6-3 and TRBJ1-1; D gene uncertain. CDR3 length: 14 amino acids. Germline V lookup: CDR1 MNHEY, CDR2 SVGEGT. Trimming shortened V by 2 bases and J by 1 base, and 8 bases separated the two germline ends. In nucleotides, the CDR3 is TGTGCCAGCAGTTACACCTCTAAGAACACTGAAGCTTTCTTT. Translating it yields CASSYTSKNTEAFF.

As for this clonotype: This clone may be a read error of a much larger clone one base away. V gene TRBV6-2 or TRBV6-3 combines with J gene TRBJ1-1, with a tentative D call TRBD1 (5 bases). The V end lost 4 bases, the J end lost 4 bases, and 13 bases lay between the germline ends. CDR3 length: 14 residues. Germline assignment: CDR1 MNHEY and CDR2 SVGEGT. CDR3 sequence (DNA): TGTGCCAGCAGTTTCAGGGCGATGAGCACTGAAGCTTTCTTT. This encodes CASSFRAMSTEAFF.

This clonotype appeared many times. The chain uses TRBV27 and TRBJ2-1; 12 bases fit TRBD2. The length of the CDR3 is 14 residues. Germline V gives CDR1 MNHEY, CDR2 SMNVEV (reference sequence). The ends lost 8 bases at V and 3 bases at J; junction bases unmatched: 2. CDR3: CASSGLAGYNEQFF. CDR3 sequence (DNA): TGTGCCAGCTCGGGACTAGCGGGCTACAATGAGCAGTTCTTC.

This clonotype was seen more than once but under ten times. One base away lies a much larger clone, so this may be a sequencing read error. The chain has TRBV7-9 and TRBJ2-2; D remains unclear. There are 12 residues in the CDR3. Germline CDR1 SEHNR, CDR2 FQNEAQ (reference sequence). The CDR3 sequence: CASGLISGELFF. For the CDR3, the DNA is TGTGCCAGCGGCTTAATCTCCGGGGAGCTGTTTTTT.

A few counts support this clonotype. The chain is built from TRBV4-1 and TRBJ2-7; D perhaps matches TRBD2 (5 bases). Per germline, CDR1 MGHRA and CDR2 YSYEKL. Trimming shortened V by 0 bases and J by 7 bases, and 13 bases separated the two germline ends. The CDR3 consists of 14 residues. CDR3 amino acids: CASSQEVTGIEQYF. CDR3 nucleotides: TGCGCCAGCAGCCAAGAAGTGACCGGGATAGAGCAGTACTTC.

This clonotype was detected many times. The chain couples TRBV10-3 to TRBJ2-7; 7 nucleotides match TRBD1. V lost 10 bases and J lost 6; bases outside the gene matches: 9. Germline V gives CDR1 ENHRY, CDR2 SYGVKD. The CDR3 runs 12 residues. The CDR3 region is CASRDSPSEQYF. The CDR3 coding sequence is TGTGCCAGCCGGGACAGCCCCTCCGAGCAGTACTTC.

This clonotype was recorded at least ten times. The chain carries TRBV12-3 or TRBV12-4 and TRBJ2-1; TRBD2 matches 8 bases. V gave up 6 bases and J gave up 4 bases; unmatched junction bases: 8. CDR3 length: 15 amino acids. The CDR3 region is CASSPGGGWYNEQFF. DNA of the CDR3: TGTGCCAGCAGCCCGGGGGGGGGCTGGTACAATGAGCAGTTCTTC.

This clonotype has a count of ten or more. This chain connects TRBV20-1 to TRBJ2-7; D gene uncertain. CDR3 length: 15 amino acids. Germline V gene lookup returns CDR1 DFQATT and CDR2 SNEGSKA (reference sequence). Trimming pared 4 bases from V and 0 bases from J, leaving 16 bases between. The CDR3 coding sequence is TGCAGTGCTAAGTTTAGGTGGAAGGGCTCCTACGAGCAGTACTTC. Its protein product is CSAKFRWKGSYEQYF.

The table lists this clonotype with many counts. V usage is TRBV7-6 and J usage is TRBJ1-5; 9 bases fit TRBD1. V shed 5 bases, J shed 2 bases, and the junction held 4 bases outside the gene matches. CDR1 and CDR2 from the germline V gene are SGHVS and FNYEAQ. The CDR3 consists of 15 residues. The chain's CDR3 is CASSAGQGGNQPQHF. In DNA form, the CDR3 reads TGTGCCAGCAGCGCGGGACAGGGAGGCAATCAGCCCCAGCATTTT.

The CDR3 DNA sequence: TGTGCCAGCAGTTACGCGACAGGAAACAATCAGCCCCAGCATTTT. Its translation: CASSYATGNNQPQHF. The chain has TRBV6-2 or TRBV6-3 and TRBJ1-5, with TRBD1 as a possible D gene (6 bases). This CDR3 spans 15 amino acids. Trimming took off 2 bases at V and 3 bases at J, with 11 bases between the two ends. Germline CDR1 MNHEY, CDR2 SVGEGT.

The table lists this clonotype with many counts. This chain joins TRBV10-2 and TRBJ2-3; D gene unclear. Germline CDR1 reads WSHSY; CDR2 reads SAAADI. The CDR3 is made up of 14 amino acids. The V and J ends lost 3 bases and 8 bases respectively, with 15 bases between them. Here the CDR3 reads CASSEARISGTQYF. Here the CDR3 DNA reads TGCGCCAGCAGTGAAGCTAGAATTAGTGGTACGCAGTATTTT.

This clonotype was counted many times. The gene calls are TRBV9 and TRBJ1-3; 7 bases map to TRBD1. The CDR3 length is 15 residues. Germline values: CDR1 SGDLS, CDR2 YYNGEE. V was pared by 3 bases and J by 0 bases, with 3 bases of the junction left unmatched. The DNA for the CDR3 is TGTGCCAGCAGCGCGGACAGGTTCTCTGGAAACACCATATATTTT. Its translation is CASSADRFSGNTIYF.

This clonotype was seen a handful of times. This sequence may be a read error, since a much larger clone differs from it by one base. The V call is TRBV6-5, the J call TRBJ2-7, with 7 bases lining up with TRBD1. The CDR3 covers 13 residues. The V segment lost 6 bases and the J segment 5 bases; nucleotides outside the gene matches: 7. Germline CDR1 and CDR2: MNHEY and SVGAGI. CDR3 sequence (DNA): TGTGCCAGCAGAGCCCGGGACAGCGACGAGCAGTACTTC. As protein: CASRARDSDEQYF.